What follows are 11 T cell receptor beta chains derived from one specimen sequenced in a study of cytomegalovirus exposure and HLA in healthy donors. PCR involved 60 Vbeta and 13 Jbeta primers. Produced via immunoSEQ multiplex PCR; TCRdb's table is partial and in-frame only. The sample consists of some 190,000 clones, more than 75% of them appearing once. Sequenced sample: PBMCs. The source is a woman younger than 30 in good health and CMV-seronegative.

The chain is built from TRBV5-1 and TRBJ1-1; no clear D gene. Germline values: CDR1 SGHRS, CDR2 YFSETQ. Trimming took off 4 bases at V and 1 base at J, with 11 bases between the two ends. CDR3 length: 14 residues. The CDR3 sequence is CASSLTRSNTEAFF. CDR3 bases: TGCGCCAGCAGCCTGACACGGTCGAACACTGAAGCTTTCTTT.

This rearrangement joins TRBV18 to TRBJ1-2, with D possibly being TRBD1 (5 bases). Trimming took 0 bases from V and 8 from J, leaving 13 bases between them. Germline CDR1 is KGHSH and CDR2 is LQKENI. This CDR3 comprises 14 residues. The CDR3 loop reads CASSPPEGSAGYTF. In DNA, the CDR3 is TGTGCCAGCTCACCACCGGAGGGGTCCGCCGGCTACACCTTC.

This clone was detected once. The chain has TRBV10-3 and TRBJ1-2, with D hard to call. The CDR3 covers 13 residues. Trimming pared 3 bases from V and 1 base from J, leaving 6 bases between. CDR1 is ENHRY and CDR2 is SYGVKD in the germline V gene. CDR3 nucleotide sequence: TGTGCCATCAGTGAATTAGATAACTATGGCTACACCTTC. Translating it yields CAISELDNYGYTF.

The chain carries TRBV11-1 and TRBJ2-4; 7 positions match TRBD1. The junction had 8 bases not matched to a gene; V was cut back by 3 bases and J by 0 bases. This CDR3 region has 17 residues. Per germline, CDR1 SGHAT and CDR2 FQDESV (reference sequence). The CDR3 reads CASSFGQATLAKNIQYF. The CDR3 DNA reads as TGTGCCAGCAGCTTCGGACAGGCCACACTAGCCAAAAACATTCAGTACTTC.

The chain is built from TRBV28 and TRBJ2-3; 13 bases line up with TRBD2. This CDR3 has 18 amino acids. V shed 5 bases and J 3 bases; nucleotides not matched to a gene: 11. The germline gives CDR1 MDHEN, CDR2 SYDVKM. CDR3 sequence reads: CASSLGLAGASRTDTQYF. The CDR3 region has the DNA TGTGCCAGCAGTCTCGGACTAGCGGGGGCCTCCAGGACAGATACGCAGTATTTT. The entire variable domain, with the rest obtained from reference TRBV28 and TRBJ2-3, is as follows: DVKVTQSSRYLVKRTGEKVFLECVQDMDHENMFWYRQDPGLGLRLIYFSYDVKMKEKGDIPEGYSVSREKKERFSLILESASTNQTSMYLCASSLGLAGASRTDTQYFGPGTRLTVL.

A note on this clone: A read error may account for a junction end that differs from germline. V and J are TRBV4-1 and TRBJ2-3; 8 bases are shared with TRBD2. The CDR3 contains 18 residues. Germline CDR1 is MGHRA and CDR2 is YSYEKL. The CDR3 region is CASRQGGAGDLGGDTQYF. The CDR3, as DNA: TGCGCCAGCAGACAAGGTGGAGCGGGGGACCTCGGGGGAGATACGCAGTATTTT.

V is TRBV9 and J is TRBJ2-1; the D gene is possibly TRBD2 (6 bases). Trimming took off 3 bases at V and 4 bases at J, with 14 bases between the two ends. CDR3 length: 15 amino acids. Germline V gene lookup returns CDR1 SGDLS and CDR2 YYNGEE. This CDR3 reads CASSAPGLPYNEQFF. The DNA for the CDR3 is TGTGCCAGCAGCGCCCCGGGACTGCCTTACAATGAGCAGTTCTTC. Together with reference TRBV9 and TRBJ2-1, the CDR3 gives the full variable domain: DSGVTQTPKHLITATGQRVTLRCSPRSGDLSVYWYQQSLDQGLQFLIQYYNGEERAKGNILERFSAQQFPDLHSELNLSSLELGDSALYFCASSAPGLPYNEQFFGPGTRLTVL.

The chain uses TRBV19 and TRBJ1-5, with D uncertain. Germline V CDR1 and CDR2: LNHDA, SQIVND (reference sequence). Deletions cut 10 bases from V and 2 bases from J, with 12 bases between. CDR3 size: 13 residues. The CDR3 sequence is CATLGPGNQPQHF. The CDR3 nucleotides are TGTGCCACCCTTGGGCCAGGCAATCAGCCCCAGCATTTT.

The V call is TRBV4-3, the J call TRBJ2-1, with TRBD2 matching over 11 bases. Germline loops: CDR1 LGHNA, CDR2 YSLEER. This CDR3 spans 17 amino acids. Unmatched junction bases numbered 7, after V lost 0 bases and J lost 6 bases. This chain's CDR3 is CASSQEMIAGGGNEQFF. The CDR3 nucleotides read TGCGCCAGCAGCCAAGAAATGATAGCGGGAGGGGGCAATGAGCAGTTCTTC.

The genes are TRBV27 and TRBJ2-1; perhaps TRBD2 as D (6 bases). CDR3 length equals 16 residues. Trimming took off 1 base at V and 5 bases at J, with 15 bases between the two ends. The V gene's germline CDR1 is MNHEY and CDR2 SMNVEV (reference sequence). This CDR3 reads CASSLWSGPGDNEQFF. CDR3 nucleotides: TGTGCCAGCAGTTTATGGTCCGGGCCGGGGGACAATGAGCAGTTCTTC.

This chain links TRBV6-5 with TRBJ2-7; D is unclear. Trimming took 0 bases from V and 1 from J, leaving 4 bases between them. The V gene's germline CDR1 is MNHEY and CDR2 SVGAGI. This CDR3 is 13 amino acids long. In nucleotides, the CDR3 is TGTGCCAGCAGTTACTCGAGGTCCTACGAGCAGTACTTC. Amino acids: CASSYSRSYEQYF.